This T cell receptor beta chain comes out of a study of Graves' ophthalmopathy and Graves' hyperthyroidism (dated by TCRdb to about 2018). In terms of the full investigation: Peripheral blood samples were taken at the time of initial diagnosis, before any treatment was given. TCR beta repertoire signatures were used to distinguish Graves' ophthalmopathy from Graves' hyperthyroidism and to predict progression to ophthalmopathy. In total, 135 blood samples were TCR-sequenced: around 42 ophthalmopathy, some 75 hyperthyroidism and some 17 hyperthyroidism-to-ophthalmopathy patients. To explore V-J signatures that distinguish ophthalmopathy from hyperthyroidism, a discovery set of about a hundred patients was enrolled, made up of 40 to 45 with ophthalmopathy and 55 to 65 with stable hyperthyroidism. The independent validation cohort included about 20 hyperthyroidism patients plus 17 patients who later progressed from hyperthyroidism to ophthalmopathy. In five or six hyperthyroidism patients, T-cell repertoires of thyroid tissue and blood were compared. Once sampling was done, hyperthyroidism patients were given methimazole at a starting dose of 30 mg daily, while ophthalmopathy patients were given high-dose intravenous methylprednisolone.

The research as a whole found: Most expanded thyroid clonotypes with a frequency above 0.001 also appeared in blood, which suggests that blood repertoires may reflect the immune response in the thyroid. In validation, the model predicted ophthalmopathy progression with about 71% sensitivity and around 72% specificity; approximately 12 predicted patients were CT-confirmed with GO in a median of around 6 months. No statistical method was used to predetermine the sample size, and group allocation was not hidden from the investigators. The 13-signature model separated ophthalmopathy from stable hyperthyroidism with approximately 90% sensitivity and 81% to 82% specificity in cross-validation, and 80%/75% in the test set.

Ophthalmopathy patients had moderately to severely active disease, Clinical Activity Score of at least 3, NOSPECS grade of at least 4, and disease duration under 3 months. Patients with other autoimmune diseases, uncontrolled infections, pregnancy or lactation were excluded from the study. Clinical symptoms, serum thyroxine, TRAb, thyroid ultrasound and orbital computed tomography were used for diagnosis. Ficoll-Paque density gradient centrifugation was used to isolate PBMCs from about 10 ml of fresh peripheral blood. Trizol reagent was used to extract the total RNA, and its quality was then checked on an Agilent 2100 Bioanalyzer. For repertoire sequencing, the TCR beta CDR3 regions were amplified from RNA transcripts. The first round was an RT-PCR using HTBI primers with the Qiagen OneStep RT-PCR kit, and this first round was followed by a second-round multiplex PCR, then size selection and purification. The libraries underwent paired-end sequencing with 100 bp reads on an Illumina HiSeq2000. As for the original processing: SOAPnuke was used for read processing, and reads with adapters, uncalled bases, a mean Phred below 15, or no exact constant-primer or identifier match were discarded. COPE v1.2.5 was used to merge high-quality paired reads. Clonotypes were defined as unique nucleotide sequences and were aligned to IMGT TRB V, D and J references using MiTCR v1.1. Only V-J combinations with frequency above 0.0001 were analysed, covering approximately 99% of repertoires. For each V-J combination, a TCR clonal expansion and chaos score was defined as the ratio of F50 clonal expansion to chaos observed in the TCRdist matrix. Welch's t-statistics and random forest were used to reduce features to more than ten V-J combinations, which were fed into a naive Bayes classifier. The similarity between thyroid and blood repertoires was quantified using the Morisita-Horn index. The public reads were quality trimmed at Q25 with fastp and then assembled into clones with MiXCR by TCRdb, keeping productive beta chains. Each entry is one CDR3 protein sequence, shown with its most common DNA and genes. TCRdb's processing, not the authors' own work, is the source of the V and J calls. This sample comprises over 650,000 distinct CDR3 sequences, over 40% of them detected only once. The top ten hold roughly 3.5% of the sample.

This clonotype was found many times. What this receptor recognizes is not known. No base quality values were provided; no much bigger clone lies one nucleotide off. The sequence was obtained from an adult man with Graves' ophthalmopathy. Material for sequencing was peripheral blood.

CDR3 region: CASSLVTNTGELFF. Read as DNA, the sequence is TGTGCCAGCAGCTTAGTCACGAACACCGGGGAGCTGTTTTTT. Recombination connected TRBV11-2 to TRBJ2-2; the D gene assignment is ambiguous. The CDR3 holds 14 amino acids from the cysteine to the phenylalanine. The retained sequence is limited to the CDR3, 42 bases, with the frame set at the first base. Via the germline V gene, CDR1 is SGHAT and CDR2 FQNNGV. The V and J ends are trimmed by 1 base and 0 bases, leaving 3 bases between them.